This T cell receptor beta chain was obtained from a study of T cell repertoires in cytomegalovirus infection. About the study: Recently identified HLA-C-restricted CMV epitopes were used, and well-studied HLA-B-restricted CMV epitopes were used as well. Public TCR beta signatures were indicative of both CMV infection and a matching HLA type.

TCRdb called the reads again in MiXCR, with one record for every CDR3 protein. The sample consists of 650,000 to 900,000 distinct CDR3 sequences, around a third of them appearing once. Points on this clonotype: Its matching antigen is unknown.

Study outcomes and limitations: Accumulated public TCR beta family frequency recognized individuals carrying CMV together with the relevant HLA.

V lost 4 bases to trimming and J lost 3 bases, with 10 bases between them. The CDR3 length is 13 residues. Germline V gene data show CDR1 as SQVTM and CDR2 as ANQGSEA. This sample comprised cultured CD8+ T cells from PBMCs, obtained from culture after CMV antigen stimulation. The J gene is TRBJ2-4, the V gene TRBV29-1; D call uncertain. This TCR was recovered from a human donor in good health (CMV status not recorded). Some clones in this sample may be carry-over from other donors' samples. CDR3 DNA sequence: TGCAGCGTTGTAAGTGGGGTCAAAAACATTCAGTACTTC. Translation: CSVVSGVKNIQYF.